The TCR beta chain described here comes from a study of breast tumors, draining lymph nodes, adjacent tissues. Study-level points and caveats: Tumors had less TCR diversity than lymph nodes, more than nontumor tissue.

This clonotype was seen repeatedly, ten times or more. Its target is not known. The CDR3 loop spans 15 amino acids. Germline assignment: CDR1 DFQATT and CDR2 SNEGSKA (reference sequence). V was trimmed by 0 bases and J by 5 bases, leaving 16 bases between them. The lymph nodes were axillary draining lymph nodes from breast cancer patients. TCRdb re-analysed the multiplex PCR reads in MiXCR, keeping a single row per CDR3 protein. The sample has approximately 230,000 distinct CDR3 sequences; less than 35% are singletons. The genes are TRBV20-1 and TRBJ1-2, with D hard to call. The receptor was derived from a female donor with breast cancer. Some clones in this sample may be carry-over from other donors' samples. Sequences were obtained from axillary lymph node tissue. The CDR3 region is CSARDRESSGYGYTF. For the CDR3, the DNA is TGCAGTGCTAGAGATCGGGAGTCGAGTGGGTATGGCTACACCTTC.